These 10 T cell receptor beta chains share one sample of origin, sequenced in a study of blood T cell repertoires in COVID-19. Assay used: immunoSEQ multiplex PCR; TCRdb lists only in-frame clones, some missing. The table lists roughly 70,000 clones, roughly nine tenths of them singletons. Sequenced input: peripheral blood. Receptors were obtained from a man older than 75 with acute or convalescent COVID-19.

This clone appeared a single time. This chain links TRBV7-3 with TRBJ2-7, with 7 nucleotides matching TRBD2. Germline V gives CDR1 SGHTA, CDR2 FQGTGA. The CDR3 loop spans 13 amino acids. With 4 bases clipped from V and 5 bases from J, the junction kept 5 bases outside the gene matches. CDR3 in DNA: TGTGCCAGCAGCTCCGGGCTAGCGGACGAGCAGTACTTC. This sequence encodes CASSSGLADEQYF.

CDR3 region: CASSYGLAGGDEQFF. In DNA, the CDR3 is TGTGCCAGCAGCTACGGACTAGCGGGAGGGGATGAGCAGTTCTTC. This chain links TRBV7-9 with TRBJ2-1; 15 bases align to TRBD2. The CDR3 totals 15 residues. V shed 4 bases, J shed 8 bases, and the junction held 3 bases outside the gene matches. Per the germline V gene, CDR1 is SEHNR and CDR2 is FQNEAQ (reference sequence).

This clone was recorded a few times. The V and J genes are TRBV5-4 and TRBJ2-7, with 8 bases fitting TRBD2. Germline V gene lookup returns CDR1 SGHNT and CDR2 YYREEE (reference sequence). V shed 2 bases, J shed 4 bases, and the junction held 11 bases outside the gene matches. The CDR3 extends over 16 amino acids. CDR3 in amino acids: CASSFPGSGGLYEQYF. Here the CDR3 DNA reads TGTGCCAGCAGCTTTCCCGGGAGCGGGGGACTTTACGAGCAGTACTTC.

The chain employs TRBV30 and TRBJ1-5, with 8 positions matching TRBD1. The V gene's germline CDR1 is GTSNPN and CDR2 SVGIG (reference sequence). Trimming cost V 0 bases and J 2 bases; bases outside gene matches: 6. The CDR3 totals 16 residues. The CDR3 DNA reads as TGTGCCTGGAGTGTACTGACAGGGGATGGCAATCAGCCCCAGCATTTT. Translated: CAWSVLTGDGNQPQHF. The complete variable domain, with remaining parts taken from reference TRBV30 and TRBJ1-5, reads SQTIHQWPATLVQPVGSPLSLECTVEGTSNPNLYWYRQAAGRGLQLLFYSVGIGQISSEVPQNLSASRPQDRQFILSSKKLLLSDSGFYLCAWSVLTGDGNQPQHFGDGTRLSIL.

The CDR3 sequence is CASSQMGTGYNEQFF. CDR3 bases: TGCGCCAGCAGCCAAATGGGGACAGGGTACAATGAGCAGTTCTTC. V is TRBV5-1 and J is TRBJ2-1, with TRBD1 matching 9 bases. Germline-derived CDR1 and CDR2 are SGHRS and YFSETQ. The length of the CDR3 is 15 residues. Germline trimming cut 4 bases from V and 4 bases from J; bases unmatched to any gene: 6.

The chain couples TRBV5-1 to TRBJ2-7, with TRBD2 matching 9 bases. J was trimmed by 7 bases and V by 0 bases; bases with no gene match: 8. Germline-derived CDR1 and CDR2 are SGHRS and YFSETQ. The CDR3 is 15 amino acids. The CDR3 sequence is CASSLVVAGVGEQYF. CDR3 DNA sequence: TGCGCCAGCAGCTTGGTGGTAGCGGGAGTGGGTGAGCAGTACTTC.

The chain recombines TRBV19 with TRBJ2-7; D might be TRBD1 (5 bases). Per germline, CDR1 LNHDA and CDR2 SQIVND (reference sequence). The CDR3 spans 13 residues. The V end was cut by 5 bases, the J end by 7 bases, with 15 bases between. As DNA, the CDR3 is TGTGCCAGTAGTGTCCGGACACTTACGGAGCAGTACTTC. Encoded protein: CASSVRTLTEQYF.

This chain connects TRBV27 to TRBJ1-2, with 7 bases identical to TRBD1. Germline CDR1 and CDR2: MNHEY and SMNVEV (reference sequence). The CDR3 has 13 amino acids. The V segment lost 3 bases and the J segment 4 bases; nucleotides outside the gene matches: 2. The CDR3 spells CASSFNRGYGYTF. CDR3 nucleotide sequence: TGTGCCAGCAGTTTCAACAGGGGCTATGGCTACACCTTC.

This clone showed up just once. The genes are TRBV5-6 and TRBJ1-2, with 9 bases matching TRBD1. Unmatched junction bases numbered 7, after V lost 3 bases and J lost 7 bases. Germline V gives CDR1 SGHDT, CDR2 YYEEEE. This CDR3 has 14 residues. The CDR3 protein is CASSSGTGIGGYTF. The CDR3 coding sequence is TGTGCCAGCAGCTCCGGGACAGGGATCGGTGGCTACACCTTC.

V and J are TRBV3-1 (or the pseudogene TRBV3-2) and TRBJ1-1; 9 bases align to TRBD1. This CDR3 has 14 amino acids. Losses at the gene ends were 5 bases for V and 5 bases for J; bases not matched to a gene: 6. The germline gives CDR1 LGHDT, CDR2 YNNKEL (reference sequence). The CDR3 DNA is TGTGCCAGCAGCGGTCGGGACAGGGCGACTGAAGCTTTCTTT. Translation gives CASSGRDRATEAFF.